These T cell receptor beta chains were read from a single sample in a study of cytomegalovirus exposure and HLA in healthy donors. Libraries were prepared by immunoSEQ multiplex PCR; TCRdb keeps only in-frame clonotypes and omits some of them. The sample yields roughly 140,000 clones, 80% to 85% seen once. Material: PBMCs. These receptors were collected from a female donor in good health and CMV-seronegative. Each CDR3 is given with its conserved first and last residue. Fields, in order: CDR3 DNA, CDR3 protein, clone size, D gene, V gene, J gene. The D gene is left open where the match is weak. Clone size is stated in some rows and not others, as once, few, many or a class when expanded.

DNA: TGTGCCAGCAGTACCCCTCGGAGCGAGCAGTACTTC; CDR3: CASSTPRSEQYF; size: NA; D: NA; V: TRBV6-5; J: TRBJ2-7
DNA: TGTGCTAGCAGCCCCCGGGACAGGGGGAAGACCGGGGAGCTGTTTTTT; CDR3: CASSPRDRGKTGELFF; size: NA; D: TRBD1; V: TRBV7-7; J: TRBJ2-2
DNA: TGTGCCAGCAGTGGACGGACAGGAGTCACTGAAGCTTTCTTT; CDR3: CASSGRTGVTEAFF; size: NA; D: TRBD1; V: TRBV6-1; J: TRBJ1-1
DNA: TGTGCCTGGAGGACAGGACTGAACACTGAAGCTTTCTTT; CDR3: CAWRTGLNTEAFF; size: NA; D: NA; V: TRBV30; J: TRBJ1-1
DNA: TGTGCCAGCAGCTTGGGGACAGGGGAAGGAGATACGCAGTATTTT; CDR3: CASSLGTGEGDTQYF; size: once; D: TRBD1; V: TRBV7-9; J: TRBJ2-3
DNA: TGTGCCAGCAGGACGACAGGGGTATCCTACGAGCAGTACTTC; CDR3: CASRTTGVSYEQYF; size: once; D: TRBD1; V: TRBV2; J: TRBJ2-7
DNA: TGTGCCAGCAGCTTCGGGACAGGACCGTACGAGCAGTACTTC; CDR3: CASSFGTGPYEQYF; size: few; D: TRBD1; V: TRBV5-4; J: TRBJ2-7
DNA: TGTGCCAGCAGCTTGAGGCCTAGCGGGTACACAGATACGCAGTATTTT; CDR3: CASSLRPSGYTDTQYF; size: NA; D: TRBD2; V: TRBV5-6; J: TRBJ2-3
DNA: TGCAGCGTCATAGAGTTGGGACTACACGAGCAGTACTTC; CDR3: CSVIELGLHEQYF; size: once; D: TRBD2; V: TRBV29-1; J: TRBJ2-7
DNA: TGTGCCTGGAGGGTCAGGGGGCGAAAGAACACTGAAGCTTTCTTT; CDR3: CAWRVRGRKNTEAFF; size: NA; D: TRBD1; V: TRBV30; J: TRBJ1-1
DNA: TGTGCCAGCAGTCTCTGGACTAGCGGGAGGAAACATGAGCAGTTCTTC; CDR3: CASSLWTSGRKHEQFF; size: NA; D: TRBD2; V: TRBV28; J: TRBJ2-1
DNA: TGTGCCACCAGCAGCCCACGCGGGCAGGCCGAGTATAGCAATCAGCCCCAGCATTTT; CDR3: CATSSPRGQAEYSNQPQHF; size: NA; D: NA; V: TRBV15; J: TRBJ1-5
DNA: TGTGCCATCAGCCCGGGACAGTTGAACACTGAAGCTTTCTTT; CDR3: CAISPGQLNTEAFF; size: few; D: TRBD1; V: TRBV10-3; J: TRBJ1-1
DNA: TGCGCCAGCAGCTTGGCTAGCGGGAGAGGGGATACGCAGTATTTT; CDR3: CASSLASGRGDTQYF; size: NA; D: TRBD2; V: TRBV5-1; J: TRBJ2-3
DNA: TGTGCCTGGAGTGTACGGGGTTACGAGCAGTACTTC; CDR3: CAWSVRGYEQYF; size: NA; D: NA; V: TRBV30; J: TRBJ2-7
DNA: TGTGCCAGCAGCCGAGTCTTTCGGGGGGGATCTGGAAACACCATATATTTT; CDR3: CASSRVFRGGSGNTIYF; size: NA; D: NA; V: TRBV14; J: TRBJ1-3
DNA: TGTGCCAGCAGCCGAGGCGTAGGGAACACTGAAGCTTTCTTT; CDR3: CASSRGVGNTEAFF; size: once; D: NA; V: TRBV6-5; J: TRBJ1-1
DNA: TGTGCCAGCAGCCCCCGGGAGGGCCCGAATGAGCAGTTCTTC; CDR3: CASSPREGPNEQFF; size: NA; D: TRBD2; V: TRBV6-5; J: TRBJ2-1
DNA: TGTGCCAGCAGCCTTCAAACGGGGACTGCGATGTACGAGCAGTACTTC; CDR3: CASSLQTGTAMYEQYF; size: NA; D: NA; V: TRBV14; J: TRBJ2-7
DNA: TGTGCCAGCAAGGGCAGGGTAGATTACAATGAGCAGTTCTTC; CDR3: CASKGRVDYNEQFF; size: few; D: NA; V: TRBV25-1; J: TRBJ2-1
DNA: TGTGCCAGCAGTTATACAATCACAGATACGCAGTATTTT; CDR3: CASSYTITDTQYF; size: NA; D: NA; V: TRBV6-5; J: TRBJ2-3
DNA: TGTGCCAGTAGTAGGGCAGGGGGGCCCTACGAGCAGTACTTC; CDR3: CASSRAGGPYEQYF; size: NA; D: NA; V: TRBV19; J: TRBJ2-7
DNA: TGTGCCAGCAGTGAAGACAGGGTCACACAGCCCCAGCATTTT; CDR3: CASSEDRVTQPQHF; size: NA; D: NA; V: TRBV6-1; J: TRBJ1-5
DNA: TGTGCCAGCAGCTTGGCGCCCGACAGGGATACCTACGAGCAGTACTTC; CDR3: CASSLAPDRDTYEQYF; size: NA; D: TRBD1; V: TRBV7-9; J: TRBJ2-7
DNA: TGCAGCGCCGAACTAGCGGGGGTTAACACCGGGGAGCTGTTTTTT; CDR3: CSAELAGVNTGELFF; size: NA; D: TRBD2; V: TRBV29-1; J: TRBJ2-2
DNA: TGTGCCAGCAGTAATCAAGGGGCTGGGGCCAACGTCCTGACTTTC; CDR3: CASSNQGAGANVLTF; size: few; D: NA; V: TRBV6-5; J: TRBJ2-6
DNA: TGTGCCAGTAGTACGGGACAAAGGGGCCGCACAGATACGCAGTATTTT; CDR3: CASSTGQRGRTDTQYF; size: NA; D: NA; V: TRBV19; J: TRBJ2-3
DNA: TGTGCCAGCAGTTTAGGCTACAGGGTCTTTGACGGGGAGCTGTTTTTT; CDR3: CASSLGYRVFDGELFF; size: NA; D: NA; V: TRBV27; J: TRBJ2-2
DNA: TGTGCCAGCAGTGTAGAACTCTCTGGAAACACCATATATTTT; CDR3: CASSVELSGNTIYF; size: NA; D: NA; V: TRBV6-1; J: TRBJ1-3
DNA: TGTGCCAGCAGCACAGGGTTGAACACTGAAGCTTTCTTT; CDR3: CASSTGLNTEAFF; size: NA; D: NA; V: TRBV27; J: TRBJ1-1
DNA: TGTGCCAGCAGTCCCTCGACTAGCGGCACAGATACGCAGTATTTT; CDR3: CASSPSTSGTDTQYF; size: NA; D: TRBD2; V: TRBV27; J: TRBJ2-3
DNA: TGTGCCAGCAGTTTCAGGAATCAGAACACTGAAGCTTTCTTT; CDR3: CASSFRNQNTEAFF; size: NA; D: NA; V: TRBV27; J: TRBJ1-1